This T cell receptor (beta chain) was captured by sequencing in a study of beta chain features in type 1 diabetes (dated 2018 in TCRdb). For the study in its entirety: No differences in mean age, gender distribution, total cell number or subset yield were found between patients and healthy donors. In the study, TCRB repertoires of sorted circulating CD4+ T cell subsets from recently diagnosed type 1 diabetes patients were compared with those of matched healthy donors. A total of roughly 100 million sorted cells were examined across all samples, and RNA yield correlated strongly with the number of cells per subset. Whereas all 30 or so donors provided naive and central memory subsets, regulatory and stem cell-like memory subsets were isolated from just 8 patients and about 8 healthy donors. Results and caveats for the whole study, not just this receptor: HLA sub-analyses involved small numbers of individuals, so any influence of HLA type on TCRB rearrangement remained unresolved. Naive, central memory and regulatory TCRB repertoires appeared more similar among patients than among healthy donors. In all four CD4+ subsets, TCRB CDR3 length was moderately but significantly shorter in type 1 diabetes patients. Because cDNA was sequenced instead of genomic DNA, activated cells with high expression could be over-represented, although the groups did not differ in activation or CD3 levels. PCR may preferentially amplify shorter templates, but because patient and control samples were amplified and corrected together, any resulting skew would affect both groups equally. At VDJ recombination sites, type 1 diabetes patients had fewer insertions and more deleted nucleotides, which implies abnormalities in thymic rearrangement.

This clone has more than one count but fewer than ten. No cognate antigen has been identified for it. Nothing much larger sits one base from this clone, and base qualities are not available. A single peripheral blood draw of approximately 100 mL on average was collected from each donor into heparinised tubes. Naive, central memory, regulatory and stem cell-like memory CD4+ T cells were sorted on a BD FACSAria II using a panel including CD45RO, CCR7, CD25, CD127, CD95 and CD27. All sorted populations exceeded 95% purity. PBMCs were separated immediately by Lymphoprep density gradient centrifugation and were stained directly, without being cultured. So that batch effects would be minimized, each experiment stained and sorted samples in pairs, pairing one healthy donor with one patient. The entire isolated RNA was reverse transcribed using the High Capacity cDNA Reverse Transcription Kit, and thus expressed TCRB transcripts were sequenced. Deep immunoSEQ sequencing was performed on naive, central memory and regulatory T cell samples, with an average of roughly 3.5 million total reads per sample. Sorted cells were lysed in RLT buffer and RNA was extracted with DNase-treated RNeasy Micro or Mini kits, depending on cell number. Each cell subset was processed separately to prevent cross-contamination, with patient and healthy donor samples processed together. The immunoSEQ multiplex PCR was used to amplify TCRB sequences from cDNA, yielding 87-bp fragments that span the CDR3 region. The amplicons were sequenced using the Illumina HiSeq platform. The authors' analysis ran thus. PCR bias was computationally corrected using synthetic template baselines, reads within Hamming distance 2 were collapsed, and singletons that could not be merged were discarded. Reads were aligned to IMGT to assign V, D and J genes, CDR3 length, and insertions or deletions at six rearrangement sites. Within each subset, clonotype counts were normalized to sorted cell number, after which true diversity and Gini coefficients were computed with the tcR R package. Repertoire sharing was quantified using the overlap coefficient calculated on TCRB nucleotide sequences. Out-of-frame TCRB sequences from naive cells were analyzed as a proxy for the pre-selection repertoire. The table comes from immuneACCESS by way of TCRdb, which keeps in-frame sequences with V and J called. Part of the clones is missing from these tables; in studies checked, under half for an unresolved V gene and the rest for unknown reasons. V, J and clone size are taken as reported in that table, and D and trimming were inferred from the DNA itself. This sample lists 680,000 or so clones; roughly 13% were detected once. The ten largest clones represent less than 0.025% of the sample.

Here V drops 4 bases and J drops 1 base, and the junction holds 3 bases not matched to any gene. Including the terminal cysteine and phenylalanine, the CDR3 comprises 16 residues. The kept DNA is CDR3 alone, 48 bases in frame from the first base. The CDR1 and CDR2 encoded by the germline V gene (reference sequence) are SEHNR and FQNEAQ. This clonotype was sampled from a man aged 18 to 35 with type 1 diabetes. The sample taken for sequencing was naive CD4+ T cells from blood. Explained via the paper, the cell subset or site label denotes: true naive CD4+ T cells. Recombination connected TRBV7-9 to TRBJ2-1, with 11 central nucleotides matching TRBD1. The bases are TGTGCCAGCAGCTCCGGACAGGGGGCTTCCTACAATGAGCAGTTCTTC. Protein translation: CASSSGQGASYNEQFF.